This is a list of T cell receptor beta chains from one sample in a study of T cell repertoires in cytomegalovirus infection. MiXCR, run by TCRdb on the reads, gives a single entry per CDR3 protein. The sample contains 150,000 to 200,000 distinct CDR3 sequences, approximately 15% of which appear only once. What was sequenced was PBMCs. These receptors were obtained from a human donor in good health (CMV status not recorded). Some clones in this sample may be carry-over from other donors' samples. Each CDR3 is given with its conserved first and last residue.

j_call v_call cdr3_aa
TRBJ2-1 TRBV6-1 CATLGAPPLNEQFF
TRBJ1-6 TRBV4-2 CASSQAGAPGQNNSPLQF
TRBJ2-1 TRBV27 CASSFFNEQFF
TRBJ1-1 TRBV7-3 CASTRSCEAFF
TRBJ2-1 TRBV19 CASKRTSGRLAYNEQFF
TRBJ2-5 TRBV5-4 CASSLLGLAGEVRETQYF
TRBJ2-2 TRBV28 CASMLTGNTGELFF
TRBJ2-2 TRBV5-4 CASSSATANTGELFF
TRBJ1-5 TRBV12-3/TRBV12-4 CASTLGGRNQPQHF
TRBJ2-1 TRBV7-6 CASSGARGQGGENSYNEQFF
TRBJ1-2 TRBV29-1 CSVGDSFGYTF
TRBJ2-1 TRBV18 CASSPPSGRIRNEQFF
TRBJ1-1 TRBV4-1 CASSQGNNEAFF
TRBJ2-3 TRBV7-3 CASSYRTGADTQYF
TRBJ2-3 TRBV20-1 CSARPFRRETTDTQYF
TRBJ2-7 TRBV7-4 CASSLALSPGLIAYEQYF
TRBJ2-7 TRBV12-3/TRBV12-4 CASSFGSRGAEQYF
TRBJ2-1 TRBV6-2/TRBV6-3 CASSHRAESYNEQFF
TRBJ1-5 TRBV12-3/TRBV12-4 CASSLGQPQHF
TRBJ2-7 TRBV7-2 CASSSWVGRPAEQYF
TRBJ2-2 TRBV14 CASSQRTPKSTGELFF
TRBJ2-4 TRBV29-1 CSAWGRAKNIQYF
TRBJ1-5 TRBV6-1 CASSAGYNQQPQHF
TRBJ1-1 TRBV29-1 CSVEGRTMETEAFF
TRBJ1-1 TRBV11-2 CASSSLRMNTEAFF
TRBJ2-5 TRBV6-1 CASGGSGGLGVETQYF
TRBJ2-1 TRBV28 CASSARPGENEQFF
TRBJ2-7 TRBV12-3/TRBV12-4 CASSVDRSYEQYF
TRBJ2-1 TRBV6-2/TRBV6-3 CASSYSVGLTLRPYNEQFF
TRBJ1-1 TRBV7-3 CASRADTNTEAFF
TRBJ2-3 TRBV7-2 CASSYLRGQGADTQYF